This T cell receptor beta chain was documented in a study of glioma-infiltrating T cells after dendritic cell vaccination. TCRdb's copy holds only in-frame clones and misses some; the assay was immunoSEQ multiplex PCR. The sample shows 60,000 to 70,000 clones, 82% of them seen only once. Germline V gene lookup returns CDR1 SQVTM and CDR2 ANQGSEA. This CDR3 is 13 amino acids long. Trimming cost V 2 bases and J 1 base; bases outside gene matches: 1. The input for sequencing was blood, taken before dendritic cell vaccination. The sequence was obtained from a human donor with glioblastoma. The chain couples TRBV29-1 to TRBJ1-1; 7 bases are shared with TRBD1. CDR3 sequence: CSVEQGGNTEAFF. The CDR3 region has the DNA TGCAGCGTTGAACAGGGGGGGAACACTGAAGCTTTCTTT. The variable domain in full, with the rest retrieved from reference TRBV29-1 and TRBJ1-1, is SAVISQKPSRDICQRGTSLTIQCQVDSQVTMMFWYRQQPGQSLTLIATANQGSEATYESGFVIDKFPISRPNLTFSTLTVSNMSPEDSSIYLCSVEQGGNTEAFFGQGTRLTVV.